This passage covers 19 T cell receptor beta chains from one sample sequenced in a study of vaccination and CD4 T cells after COVID-19. Described time point: late sampling 161 to 241 days after vaccination in three convalescent patients. TCRdb redid the calling of the PCR reads with MiXCR, one entry per CDR3 protein. Found here are about 28,000 distinct CDR3 sequences, roughly 50% of them singletons; the top ten hold 5.8%. The source material was CD4+ T cells from blood, sampled about 7 months after SARS-CoV-2 vaccination. These TCRs come from a human donor who had recovered from COVID-19.

This clonotype turned up a few times. The gene calls are TRBV20-1 and TRBJ2-1; 10 bases align to TRBD2. CDR1 is DFQATT and CDR2 is SNEGSKA in the germline V gene (reference sequence). V dropped 3 bases and J dropped 4; count of bases not matched to a gene: 6. The CDR3 extends over 15 amino acids. The CDR3 nucleotides are TGCAGTGCTAGCAATAGCGGGAGGCAGTACAATGAGCAGTTCTTC. Translated, it gives CSASNSGRQYNEQFF.

The chain recombines TRBV25-1 with TRBJ2-3, with 10 bases fitting TRBD2. V gave up 5 bases and J gave up 2 bases; unmatched junction bases: 10. The germline V gene encodes CDR1 MGHDK and CDR2 SYGVNS. The CDR3 is 17 residues long. The CDR3 spells CASSLASGRRDTDTQYF. For the CDR3, the DNA is TGTGCCAGCAGTCTCGCTAGCGGGAGACGGGACACAGATACGCAGTATTTT.

This clonotype was detected only a few times. This chain connects TRBV7-2 to TRBJ2-7; the D call may be TRBD1 or TRBD2 (5 bases each). With 8 bases removed from V and 0 bases from J, the gap between germline ends came to 8 bases. The CDR3 loop spans 12 amino acids. CDR1 is SGHTA and CDR2 is FQGNSA in the germline V gene. CDR3 sequence: CASGGHSYEQYF. For the CDR3, the DNA is TGTGCCAGCGGAGGACACTCCTACGAGCAGTACTTC.

This rearrangement joins TRBV28 to TRBJ1-5; a weak D match, TRBD1 (6 bases). CDR1 and CDR2 from the germline V gene are MDHEN and SYDVKM. The V and J ends lost 2 bases and 2 bases respectively, with 10 bases between them. CDR3 length equals 15 residues. The CDR3 loop is CASSLRGGGNQPQHF. In DNA form, the CDR3 reads TGTGCCAGCAGTTTAAGGGGGGGAGGCAATCAGCCCCAGCATTTT.

This clonotype was seen only a few times. This chain uses TRBV15 with TRBJ2-3; 12 bases map to TRBD2. The CDR3 has 17 amino acids. Germline V CDR1 and CDR2: LNHNV, YYDKDF (reference sequence). J gave up 7 bases and V 3 bases, and 11 bases lay outside the gene matches. The CDR3 DNA follows: TGTGCCACCAGCAGGAGACTAGCGGGAGAAGGGGTATATACGCAGTATTTT. Residues: CATSRRLAGEGVYTQYF. Full variable domain (outside the CDR3, taken from reference TRBV15 and TRBJ2-3): DAMVIQNPRYQVTQFGKPVTLSCSQTLNHNVMYWYQQKSSQAPKLLFHYYDKDFNNEADTPDNFQSRRPNTSFCFLDIRSPGLGDTAMYLCATSRRLAGEGVYTQYFGPGTRLTVL.

The V gene is TRBV6-1, the J gene TRBJ2-7; TRBD2 might be the D (5 bases). Germline CDR1 MNHNS, CDR2 SASEGT. With 5 bases removed from V and 3 bases from J, the gap between germline ends came to 14 bases. There are 14 residues in the CDR3. This CDR3 reads CASSPGMINYEQYF. DNA of the CDR3: TGTGCCAGCAGTCCCGGGATGATAAACTACGAGCAGTACTTC.

This chain uses TRBV7-9 with TRBJ2-7; tentatively, D is TRBD1 or TRBD2 (5 bases each). The assigned J gene may be wrong: the sequence end matches TRBJ2-5 better. The V gene's germline CDR1 is SEHNR and CDR2 FQNEAQ (reference sequence). The CDR3 has 14 amino acids. The CDR3 bases are TGTGCCAGCAGCGCAACCGGGACCTTGAAGACCCAGTACTTC. It translates to CASSATGTLKTQYF.

This chain connects TRBV6-2 or TRBV6-3 to TRBJ2-1, with TRBD2 matching 14 bases. In germline, CDR1 is MNHEY, CDR2 SVGEGT. V shed 8 bases, J shed 7 bases, and the junction held 4 bases outside the gene matches. There are 14 residues in the CDR3. The CDR3 region is CASRLAGGPNEQFF. For the CDR3, the DNA is TGTGCCAGCCGACTAGCGGGAGGGCCGAATGAGCAGTTCTTC.

A single count supports this clonotype. The V and J genes are TRBV25-1 and TRBJ2-3; perhaps TRBD2 as D (5 bases). The germline V gene encodes CDR1 MGHDK and CDR2 SYGVNS. V was clipped by 2 bases and J by 4 bases, with 7 bases between them. This CDR3 region has 13 residues. CDR3 region: CASSERRADTQYF. DNA for the CDR3: TGTGCCAGCAGTGAAAGGCGGGCAGATACGCAGTATTTT.

The V gene is TRBV5-1, the J gene TRBJ2-7; TRBD1 might be the D (6 bases). V lost 7 bases to trimming and J lost 6 bases, with 23 bases between them. The germline V gene has CDR1 SGHRS and CDR2 YFSETQ. This CDR3 comprises 15 residues. The CDR3 DNA sequence: TGCGCCAGCTCAGACAGGTTCAGCGCCTCGGGCGAGCAGTACTTC. This codes for CASSDRFSASGEQYF.

This clonotype was counted a few times. This sequence joins TRBV20-1 and TRBJ2-2, with TRBD2 matching over 7 bases. J gave up 2 bases and V 6 bases, and 9 bases lay outside the gene matches. Germline assignment: CDR1 DFQATT and CDR2 SNEGSKA (reference sequence). The CDR3 sequence is 15 residues long. CDR3 coding DNA: TGCAGTGCACAGCGGGGCCAATCTAACACCGGGGAGCTGTTTTTT. This translates into CSAQRGQSNTGELFF.

This clonotype was seen only a few times. This chain connects TRBV7-3 to TRBJ2-3; D is ambiguous. The CDR3 has 14 amino acids. V lost 5 bases to trimming and J lost 0 bases, with 9 bases between them. The germline V gene encodes CDR1 SGHTA and CDR2 FQGTGA. In nucleotides, the CDR3 is TGTGCCAGCAGCCCCGGACCCAGCACAGATACGCAGTATTTT. Amino acids: CASSPGPSTDTQYF.

This clonotype was counted between two and nine times. The V gene is TRBV6-1, the J gene TRBJ2-7; D tentatively fits TRBD1 or TRBD2 (5 bases each). Trimming cost V 5 bases and J 3 bases, with 11 bases left between them. The CDR3 contains 13 residues. Germline V gene data show CDR1 as MNHNS and CDR2 as SASEGT. This chain's CDR3 is CASSQGTYYEQYF. Written as DNA, the CDR3 is TGTGCCAGCAGTCAAGGGACCTACTACGAGCAGTACTTC.

The CDR3 loop reads CASSQDVSGTYGETQYF. The CDR3 region has the DNA TGTGCCAGCAGCCAAGATGTCTCAGGAACCTACGGAGAGACCCAGTACTTC. The V call is TRBV4-2, the J call TRBJ2-5, with D unresolved. The CDR3 sequence is 17 residues long. Germline V gene data show CDR1 as LGHNA and CDR2 as YNFKEQ. The V and J ends lost 0 bases and 4 bases respectively, with 18 bases between them.

The chain joins TRBV7-2 to TRBJ2-3; 8 bases agree with TRBD2. Trimming took 0 bases from V and 5 from J; bases not matched to a gene: 4. The CDR3 is made up of 15 amino acids. Per germline, CDR1 SGHTA and CDR2 FQGNSA. The CDR3, as DNA: TGTGCCAGCAGCTTAGCCGGGAGGGCCGTAGATACGCAGTATTTT. It encodes CASSLAGRAVDTQYF.

The chain uses TRBV7-7 and TRBJ2-7; the D is unclear. Trimming pared 1 base from V and 0 bases from J, leaving 4 bases between. CDR1 SSHAT and CDR2 FNYEAQ come from the germline V gene (reference sequence). The CDR3 length is 13 residues. The CDR3 loop is CASSLDSSYEQYF. CDR3 in DNA: TGTGCCAGCAGCTTAGACAGCTCCTACGAGCAGTACTTC.

V gene TRBV19 combines with J gene TRBJ2-1; D gene unclear. The CDR3 runs 12 residues. Germline V gene sequence: CDR1 LNHDA, CDR2 SQIVND (reference sequence). Deletions cut 6 bases from V and 6 bases from J, with 9 bases between. The DNA for the CDR3 is TGTGCCAGTAGGGCACACGGCAATGAGCAGTTCTTC. Translating it yields CASRAHGNEQFF.

The chain couples TRBV28 to TRBJ2-7, with D tentatively TRBD2 (5 bases). V was cut by 3 bases and J by 4 bases, with 13 bases left in between. Germline CDR1 MDHEN, CDR2 SYDVKM. The CDR3 runs to 14 residues. The CDR3 DNA is TGTGCCAGCAGTTTGAGGACGGGAAGGTACGAGCAGTACTTC. Its protein product is CASSLRTGRYEQYF.

There are a few counts of this clonotype. The chain couples TRBV6-1 to TRBJ1-5; unclear D gene. Per germline, CDR1 MNHNS and CDR2 SASEGT. This CDR3 has 13 residues. The V end lost 8 bases, the J end lost 3 bases, and 11 bases lay between the germline ends. CDR3 in DNA: TGTGCCAGCTGTCTCGGCGCCAATCAGCCCCAGCATTTT. Translated, it gives CASCLGANQPQHF.